This T cell receptor beta chain originates from a study of cytomegalovirus exposure and HLA in healthy donors. Background on the study: Earlier results showed 90 million to 120 million unique TCR beta sequences derived from roughly 200 million T cells. Study results and caveats: There were some V segments, including TRBV6-2 and TRBV6-3, excluded as indistinguishable. Rare sequences made up most TCRs, while some public TCRs were found in many donors.

These donors, healthy bone marrow donors, were studied. For this clone: Its antigen is currently unknown. At one end, the junction sequence differs from germline, possibly due to a read error.

The CDR3 has 13 residues. CDR1 and CDR2 (germline): SEHNR, FQNEAQ (reference sequence). Both 60 Vbeta primers and 13 Jbeta primers went into the PCR. Clones were read by immunoSEQ multiplex PCR, and TCRdb kept only the in-frame ones, dropping some. The data hold 120,000 or so clones, with around 66% observed a single time. This receptor was obtained from a woman in her thirties or forties in good health and CMV-seropositive. The sequenced material came from PBMCs. The chain couples TRBV7-9 to TRBJ2-5; D is ambiguous. The CDR3 here is CASSSYGQEAQYF. CDR3 in DNA: TGTGCCAGCAGCTCTTACGGCCAAGAGGCCCAGTACTTC.